One sample yielded the 30 T cell receptor beta chains listed below, sequenced in a study of blood T cell repertoires in COVID-19. Generated by immunoSEQ multiplex PCR, the TCRdb table keeps only in-frame clones and is missing some. The sample shows about 400,000 clones, over 75% of them seen only once. Specimen: PBMCs or T cells enriched from blood (not recorded which). The receptor set was obtained from a woman aged 35 to 49 with acute COVID-19.

V and J are TRBV12-3 or TRBV12-4 and TRBJ1-2; D gene unclear. This CDR3 has 13 amino acids. Deletions cut 5 bases from V and 6 bases from J, with 13 bases between. The CDR3 sequence: CASSEVRRNGYTF. CDR3 DNA: TGTGCCAGCAGTGAGGTTAGACGAAATGGCTACACCTTC.

This clone was seen a handful of times. The rearrangement uses TRBV24-1 and TRBJ1-3, with D possibly TRBD1 on 6 matching bases. Germline-derived CDR1 and CDR2 are KGHDR and SFDVKD. Between the trimmed V and J ends, which lost 4 bases and 3 bases, there was a span of 12 bases. The CDR3 totals 15 residues. CDR3: CATSDPHRDGNTIYF. CDR3 sequence (DNA): TGTGCCACCAGTGACCCCCACAGGGATGGAAACACCATATATTTT.

The chain links TRBV5-1 to TRBJ1-6; 9 nucleotides align to TRBD1. Germline CDR1 and CDR2: SGHRS and YFSETQ. The CDR3 has 17 residues. Trimming took 4 bases from V and 9 from J; bases not matched to a gene: 14. The CDR3 DNA is TGCGCCAGCAGCGACAAACAGGGGGCTACCCTTCTTTCACCCCTCCACTTT. Its protein product is CASSDKQGATLLSPLHF.

The CDR3 loop reads CASSFPGQSTEAFF. The CDR3 DNA reads as TGTGCCAGCAGTTTCCCGGGACAGAGTACTGAAGCTTTCTTT. The rearrangement uses TRBV6-6 and TRBJ1-1; 7 bases are a match to TRBD1. From germline, CDR1 is MNHNY and CDR2 SVGAGI (reference sequence). The CDR3 consists of 14 residues. Trimming at V came to 4 bases and at J to 5 bases, leaving 7 bases not matched to a gene.

This clone was seen just once. CDR3 coding DNA: TGCGCCAGCAGCTTGCTAGCGGAGAACAATGAGCAGTTCTTC. Protein sequence: CASSLLAENNEQFF. The V and J genes are TRBV5-1 and TRBJ2-1; TRBD2 matches 7 bases. Germline-derived CDR1 and CDR2 are SGHRS and YFSETQ. After removal of 1 base from V and 5 bases from J, the junction contained 3 bases not matched to a gene. This CDR3 is built from 14 residues. The full variable domain, completed using reference TRBV5-1 and TRBJ2-1, is KAGVTQTPRYLIKTRGQQVTLSCSPISGHRSVSWYQQTPGQGLQFLFEYFSETQRNKGNFPGRFSGRQFSNSRSEMNVSTLELGDSALYLCASSLLAENNEQFFGPGTRLTVL.

This clone was picked up one time. CDR3 bases: TGTGCCAGCAGCACCCGACTAGCGAGAATACAAGAGACCCAGTACTTC. This translates into CASSTRLARIQETQYF. V usage is TRBV7-8 and J usage is TRBJ2-5, with TRBD2 matching over 8 bases. The V segment lost 5 bases and the J segment 2 bases; nucleotides outside the gene matches: 10. CDR1 is SGHVS and CDR2 is FQNEAQ in the germline V gene. The length of the CDR3 is 16 residues.

The chain uses TRBV20-1 and TRBJ2-4; 8 bases match TRBD2. Losses at the gene ends were 3 bases for V and 9 bases for J; bases not matched to a gene: 7. This CDR3 contains 13 residues. Germline values: CDR1 DFQATT, CDR2 SNEGSKA (reference sequence). CDR3 nucleotides: TGCAGTGCTAGTCGGGGGGGCCTAGGCATTCAGTACTTC. Protein sequence: CSASRGGLGIQYF.

A single count supports this clone. This chain links TRBV19 with TRBJ1-2; D not resolved. V shed 5 bases and J shed 8 bases, with 15 bases lying between them. The CDR3 runs to 13 residues. The V gene's germline CDR1 is LNHDA and CDR2 SQIVND (reference sequence). The CDR3 sequence: CASSSAEAGGYTF. The CDR3 DNA is TGTGCCAGTAGTTCAGCGGAGGCCGGGGGCTACACCTTC.

The chain recombines TRBV30 with TRBJ2-3; TRBD1 aligns across 7 bases. The CDR3 is made up of 14 amino acids. After removal of 3 bases from V and 0 bases from J, the junction contained 3 bases not matched to a gene. Germline V gives CDR1 GTSNPN, CDR2 SVGIG (reference sequence). The CDR3 DNA is TGTGCCTGGAGATTGGGACAGAGCACAGATACGCAGTATTTT. Translated: CAWRLGQSTDTQYF.

This chain uses TRBV18 with TRBJ1-1; D call uncertain. The germline gives CDR1 KGHSH, CDR2 LQKENI. The CDR3 is 14 amino acids. Trimming took 0 bases from V and 1 from J, leaving 6 bases between them. The CDR3 region has the DNA TGTGCCAGCTCACCACCCTCACAGAACACTGAAGCTTTCTTT. Translated, it gives CASSPPSQNTEAFF.

V and J are TRBV5-1 and TRBJ2-7; 7 nucleotides match TRBD1. The CDR3 is made up of 15 amino acids. V was pared by 2 bases and J by 4 bases, with 9 bases of the junction left unmatched. Looked up from germline, CDR1 is SGHRS and CDR2 is YFSETQ. CDR3 nucleotide sequence: TGCGCCAGCAGCTTAGGACAGGAAAAGGTGTACGAGCAGTACTTC. Its translation: CASSLGQEKVYEQYF.

The gene calls are TRBV19 and TRBJ1-5, with TRBD1 identical over 8 bases. Germline V gene sequence: CDR1 LNHDA, CDR2 SQIVND (reference sequence). J was trimmed by 3 bases and V by 6 bases; bases with no gene match: 10. The CDR3 spans 16 residues. The CDR3 sequence: CASRRQGWDANQPQHF. CDR3 coding DNA: TGTGCCAGTAGGAGACAGGGGTGGGATGCCAATCAGCCCCAGCATTTT.

In the case of this clone: The sample contains more than one DNA sequence encoding this CDR3. This sequence joins TRBV6-5 and TRBJ1-1; D is ambiguous. This CDR3 contains 13 residues. From germline, CDR1 is MNHEY and CDR2 SVGAGI. Trimming removed 6 bases from V and 0 bases from J, with 8 bases in between. The CDR3 DNA sequence: TGTGCCAGCAGGGGGAGGATGAACACTGAAGCTTTCTTT. The encoded protein is CASRGRMNTEAFF.

This clone was counted a few times. The chain links TRBV14 to TRBJ2-7, with 7 bases that match TRBD1. J was trimmed by 0 bases and V by 1 base; bases with no gene match: 9. Germline lookup yields CDR1 SGHDN and CDR2 FVKESK. CDR3 length: 17 amino acids. The CDR3 region has the DNA TGTGCCAGCAGCCAAGTTCGGACAGGTACCAGCTCCTACGAGCAGTACTTC. This encodes CASSQVRTGTSSYEQYF.

The V and J genes are TRBV5-1 and TRBJ2-1; 9 bases align to TRBD1. The CDR3 has 15 amino acids. Unmatched junction bases numbered 6, after V lost 0 bases and J lost 8 bases. Germline loops: CDR1 SGHRS, CDR2 YFSETQ. Written as DNA, the CDR3 is TGCGCCAGCAGCTTGGTGACAGGGGGGGTCGATGAGCAGTTCTTC. Translation gives CASSLVTGGVDEQFF.

The chain couples TRBV5-1 to TRBJ1-1, with 9 bases identical to TRBD1. CDR1 is SGHRS, CDR2 YFSETQ, per germline. The CDR3 is made up of 18 amino acids. The ends lost 0 bases at V and 2 bases at J; junction bases unmatched: 11. The CDR3 protein is CASSLAVGQGFGNTEAFF. The CDR3 coding sequence is TGCGCCAGCAGCTTGGCCGTGGGACAGGGTTTCGGTAACACTGAAGCTTTCTTT.

V is TRBV9 and J is TRBJ1-1; D possibly corresponds to TRBD1 (6 bases). The CDR3 sequence is 14 residues long. Trimming pared 0 bases from V and 4 bases from J, leaving 10 bases between. Germline lookup yields CDR1 SGDLS and CDR2 YYNGEE. CDR3 nucleotide sequence: TGTGCCAGCAGCGTAGCTAGGGGGGGCACTGAAGCTTTCTTT. Protein sequence: CASSVARGGTEAFF.

This clone occurred once. The CDR3 DNA is TGCGCCAGCAGCAAAGAGACAGGGGTTCAAGACGAGCAGTTCTTC. It yields the protein CASSKETGVQDEQFF. V is TRBV5-1 and J is TRBJ2-1; 8 nucleotides line up with TRBD1. Germline V gene data show CDR1 as SGHRS and CDR2 as YFSETQ. This CDR3 has 15 residues. V lost 4 bases, J lost 10 bases, and 13 bases stayed unmatched.

This clone was detected only once. The rearrangement joins TRBV18 to TRBJ1-4; 7 nucleotides agree with TRBD1. CDR1 and CDR2 (germline): KGHSH, LQKENI. V was clipped by 1 base and J by 5 bases; unmatched bases: 4. This CDR3 spans 15 amino acids. The CDR3 DNA reads TGTGCCAGCTCACCACGTCGGACAGGAAATGAAAAACTGTTTTTT. Translated: CASSPRRTGNEKLFF.

The V and J genes are TRBV5-6 and TRBJ1-5; D is ambiguous. The germline gives CDR1 SGHDT, CDR2 YYEEEE. Trimming took off 4 bases at V and 0 bases at J, with 14 bases between the two ends. CDR3 size: 16 residues. As DNA, the CDR3 is TGTGCCAGCAGCGTTGGCGCGGATTATAGCAATCAGCCCCAGCATTTT. Protein product: CASSVGADYSNQPQHF.

The V gene is TRBV19, the J gene TRBJ1-5; 7 nucleotides line up with TRBD1. V dropped 6 bases and J dropped 7; count of bases not matched to a gene: 9. Germline CDR1 LNHDA, CDR2 SQIVND (reference sequence). This CDR3 region has 14 residues. CDR3 nucleotide sequence: TGTGCCAGTAGAGCACAGGGGATTGGGCAGCCCCAGCATTTT. The encoded protein is CASRAQGIGQPQHF.

This clone was detected only a few times. The genes are TRBV7-8 and TRBJ1-6; D not resolved. The V end was cut by 4 bases, the J end by 11 bases, with 12 bases between. The germline gives CDR1 SGHVS, CDR2 FQNEAQ. The CDR3 is 13 residues long. The CDR3 region is CASSSSRETPLHF. As DNA, the CDR3 is TGTGCCAGCAGCTCATCAAGGGAGACACCCCTCCACTTT. Using reference TRBV7-8 and TRBJ1-6 for the parts outside the CDR3, the full variable domain is GAGVSQSPRYKVAKRGQDVALRCDPISGHVSLFWYQQALGQGPEFLTYFQNEAQLDKSGLPSDRFFAERPEGSVSTLKIQRTQQEDSAVYLCASSSSRETPLHFGNGTRLTVT.

The chain recombines TRBV2 with TRBJ2-1; 14 bases match TRBD2. After removal of 4 bases from V and 7 bases from J, the junction contained 6 bases not matched to a gene. The CDR3 extends over 16 amino acids. The germline V gene has CDR1 SNHLY and CDR2 FYNNEI. CDR3 DNA: TGTGCCAGCAGTGTTGGACTAGCGGGGGGAGGGAATGAGCAGTTCTTC. Amino acids: CASSVGLAGGGNEQFF. The full variable domain, rest sourced from reference TRBV2 and TRBJ2-1, is EPEVTQTPSHQVTQMGQEVILRCVPISNHLYFYWYRQILGQKVEFLVSFYNNEISEKSEIFDDQFSVERPDGSNFTLKIRSTKLEDSAMYFCASSVGLAGGGNEQFFGPGTRLTVL.

The chain has TRBV6-5 and TRBJ2-3; TRBD1 matches 7 bases. This CDR3 is built from 14 residues. Germline V gene sequence: CDR1 MNHEY, CDR2 SVGAGI. J was trimmed by 2 bases and V by 5 bases; bases with no gene match: 4. The CDR3: CASSTGQSTDTQYF. DNA for the CDR3: TGTGCCAGCAGTACGGGACAGTCCACAGATACGCAGTATTTT.

This clone was seen a few times. The chain joins TRBV5-6 to TRBJ2-6; 8 positions match TRBD2. After removal of 0 bases from V and 2 bases from J, the junction contained 4 bases not matched to a gene. Germline V CDR1 and CDR2: SGHDT, YYEEEE. This CDR3 is 17 amino acids long. This chain's CDR3 is CASSLVAGSTGANVLTF. For the CDR3, the DNA is TGTGCCAGCAGCTTGGTAGCGGGGTCGACTGGGGCCAACGTCCTGACTTTC. Looking up the rest from reference TRBV5-6 and TRBJ2-6 gives the full variable domain: DAGVTQSPTHLIKTRGQQVTLRCSPKSGHDTVSWYQQALGQGPQFIFQYYEEEERQRGNFPDRFSGHQFPNYSSELNVNALLLGDSALYLCASSLVAGSTGANVLTFGAGSRLTVL.

The V and J genes are TRBV7-9 and TRBJ1-5, with a possible D match to TRBD1 (5 bases). CDR1 SEHNR and CDR2 FQNEAQ come from the germline V gene (reference sequence). V was cut by 3 bases and J by 3 bases, with 15 bases left in between. The CDR3 sequence is 16 residues long. DNA for the CDR3: TGTGCCAGCAGCTTCGGATTGGCAGGGATCAATCAGCCCCAGCATTTT. Its translation: CASSFGLAGINQPQHF.

V usage is TRBV9 and J usage is TRBJ2-5; weak D call: TRBD2 (6 bases). Trimming shortened V by 1 base and J by 5 bases, and 18 bases separated the two germline ends. This CDR3 comprises 16 residues. Germline lookup yields CDR1 SGDLS and CDR2 YYNGEE. The CDR3: CASSVSSGGERETQYF. CDR3 bases: TGTGCCAGCAGCGTATCCTCGGGCGGGGAGAGGGAGACCCAGTACTTC.

V gene TRBV13 combines with J gene TRBJ2-7, with a possible D match to TRBD1 (6 bases). Trimming took 5 bases from V and 0 from J, leaving 11 bases between them. The CDR3 is 14 amino acids. Germline lookup yields CDR1 PRHDT and CDR2 FYEKMQ (reference sequence). This CDR3 reads CASSHRDNSYEQYF. CDR3 bases: TGTGCCAGCAGCCATAGGGACAACTCCTACGAGCAGTACTTC.

The chain combines TRBV19 with TRBJ2-7; D unresolved. The CDR3 has 14 residues. V gave up 5 bases and J gave up 5 bases, with 16 bases separating them. Germline V CDR1 and CDR2: LNHDA, SQIVND (reference sequence). The CDR3 region is CASSDPVTFHEQYF. CDR3 DNA sequence: TGTGCCAGTAGTGATCCGGTAACCTTCCACGAGCAGTACTTC.

V and J are TRBV5-4 and TRBJ2-1; D might be TRBD1 (6 bases). This CDR3 comprises 15 residues. CDR1 is SGHNT, CDR2 YYREEE, per germline (reference sequence). The V end was cut by 6 bases, the J end by 5 bases, with 18 bases between. This CDR3 reads CASMIQGMGNNEQFF. The CDR3 DNA sequence: TGTGCCAGCATGATACAGGGTATGGGTAACAATGAGCAGTTCTTC.